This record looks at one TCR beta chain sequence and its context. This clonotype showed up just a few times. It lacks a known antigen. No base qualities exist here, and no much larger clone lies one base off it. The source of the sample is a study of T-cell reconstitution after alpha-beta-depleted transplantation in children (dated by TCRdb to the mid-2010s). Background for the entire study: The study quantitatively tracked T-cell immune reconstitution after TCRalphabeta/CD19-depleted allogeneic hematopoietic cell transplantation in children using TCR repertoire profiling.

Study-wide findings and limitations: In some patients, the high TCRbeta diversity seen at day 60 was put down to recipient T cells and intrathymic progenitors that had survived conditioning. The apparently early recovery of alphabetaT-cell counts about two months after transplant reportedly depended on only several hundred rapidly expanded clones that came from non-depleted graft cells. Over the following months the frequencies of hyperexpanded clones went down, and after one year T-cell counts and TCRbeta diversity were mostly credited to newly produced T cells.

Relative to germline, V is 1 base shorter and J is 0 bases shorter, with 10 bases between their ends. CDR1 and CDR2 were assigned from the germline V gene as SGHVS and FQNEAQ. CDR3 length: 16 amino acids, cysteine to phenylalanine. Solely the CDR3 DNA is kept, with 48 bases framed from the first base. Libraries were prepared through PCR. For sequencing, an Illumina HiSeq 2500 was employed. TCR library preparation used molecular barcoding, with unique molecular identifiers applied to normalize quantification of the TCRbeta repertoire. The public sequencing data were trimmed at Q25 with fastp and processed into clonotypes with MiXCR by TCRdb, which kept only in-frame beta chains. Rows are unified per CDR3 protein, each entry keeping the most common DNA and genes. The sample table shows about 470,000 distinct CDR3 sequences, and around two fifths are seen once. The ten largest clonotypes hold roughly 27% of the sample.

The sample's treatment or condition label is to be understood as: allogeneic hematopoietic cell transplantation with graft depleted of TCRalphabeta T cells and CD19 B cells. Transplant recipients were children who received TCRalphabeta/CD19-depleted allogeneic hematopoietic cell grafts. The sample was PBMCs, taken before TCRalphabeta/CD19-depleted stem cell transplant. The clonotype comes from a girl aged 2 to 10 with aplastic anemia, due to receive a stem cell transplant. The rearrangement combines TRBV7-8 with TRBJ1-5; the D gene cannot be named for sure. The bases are TGTGCCAGCAGCTTAGACTGGCAGGATAGCAATCAGCCCCAGCATTTT. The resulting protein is CASSLDWQDSNQPQHF.